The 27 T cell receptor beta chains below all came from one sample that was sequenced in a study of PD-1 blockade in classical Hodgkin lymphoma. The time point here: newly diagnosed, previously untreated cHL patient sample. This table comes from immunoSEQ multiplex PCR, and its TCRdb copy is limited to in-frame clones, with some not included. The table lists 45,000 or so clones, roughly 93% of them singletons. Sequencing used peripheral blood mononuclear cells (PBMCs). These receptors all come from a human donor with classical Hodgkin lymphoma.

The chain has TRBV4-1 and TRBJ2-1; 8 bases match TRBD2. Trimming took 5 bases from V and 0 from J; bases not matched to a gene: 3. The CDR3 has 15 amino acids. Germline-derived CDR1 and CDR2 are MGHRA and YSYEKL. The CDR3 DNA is TGCGCCAGCAGCTGGAGCGGGAGCTCCTACAATGAGCAGTTCTTC. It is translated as CASSWSGSSYNEQFF.

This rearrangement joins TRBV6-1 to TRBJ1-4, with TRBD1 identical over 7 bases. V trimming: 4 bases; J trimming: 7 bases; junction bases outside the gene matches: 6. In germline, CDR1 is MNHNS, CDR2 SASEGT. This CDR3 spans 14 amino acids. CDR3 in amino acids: CASSVTTGFEKLFF. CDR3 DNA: TGTGCCAGCAGTGTAACGACAGGGTTTGAAAAACTGTTTTTT.

For the CDR3, the DNA is TGTGCCAGCAGCTTTATGAGCGGTCGAGTCTATGAGCAGTTCTTC. Encoded protein: CASSFMSGRVYEQFF. The chain carries TRBV11-2 and TRBJ2-1, with a possible D match to TRBD2 (5 bases). The CDR3 consists of 15 residues. Germline V gives CDR1 SGHAT, CDR2 FQNNGV. Trimming removed 3 bases from V and 8 bases from J, with 17 bases in between.

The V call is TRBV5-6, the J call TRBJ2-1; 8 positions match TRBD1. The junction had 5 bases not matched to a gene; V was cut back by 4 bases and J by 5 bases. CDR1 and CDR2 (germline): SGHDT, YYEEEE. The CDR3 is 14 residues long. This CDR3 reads CASSVDRGNNEQFF. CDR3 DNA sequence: TGTGCCAGCAGCGTCGACAGGGGAAACAATGAGCAGTTCTTC.

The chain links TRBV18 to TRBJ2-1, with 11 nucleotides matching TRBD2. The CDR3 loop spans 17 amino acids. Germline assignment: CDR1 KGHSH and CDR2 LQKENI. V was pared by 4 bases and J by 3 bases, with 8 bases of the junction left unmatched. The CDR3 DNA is TGTGCCAGCTCACGGTCCGGGACTAGCGGAAACTACAATGAGCAGTTCTTC. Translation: CASSRSGTSGNYNEQFF.

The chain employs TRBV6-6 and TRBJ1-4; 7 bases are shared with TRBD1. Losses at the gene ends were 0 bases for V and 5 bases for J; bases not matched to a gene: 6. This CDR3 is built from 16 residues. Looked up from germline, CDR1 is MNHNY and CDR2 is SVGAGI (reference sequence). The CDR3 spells CASSYSPGTENEKLFF. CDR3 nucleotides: TGTGCCAGCAGTTACTCTCCCGGGACAGAGAATGAAAAACTGTTTTTT.

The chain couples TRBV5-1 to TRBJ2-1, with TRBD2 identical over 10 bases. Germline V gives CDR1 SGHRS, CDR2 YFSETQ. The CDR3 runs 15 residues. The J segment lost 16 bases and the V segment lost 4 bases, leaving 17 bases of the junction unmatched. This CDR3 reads CASSPGAQAGGSYFF. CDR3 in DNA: TGCGCCAGCAGCCCGGGCGCCCAAGCGGGAGGGTCCTATTTCTTC. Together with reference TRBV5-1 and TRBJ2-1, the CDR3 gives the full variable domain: KAGVTQTPRYLIKTRGQQVTLSCSPISGHRSVSWYQQTPGQGLQFLFEYFSETQRNKGNFPGRFSGRQFSNSRSEMNVSTLELGDSALYLCASSPGAQAGGSYFFGPGTRLTVL.

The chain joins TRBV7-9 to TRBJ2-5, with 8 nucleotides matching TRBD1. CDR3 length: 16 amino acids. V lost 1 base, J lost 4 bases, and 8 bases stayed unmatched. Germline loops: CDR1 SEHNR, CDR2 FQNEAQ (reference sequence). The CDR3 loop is CASSLVGTGRGETQYF. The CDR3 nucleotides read TGTGCCAGCAGCTTAGTTGGGACAGGTCGCGGAGAGACCCAGTACTTC.

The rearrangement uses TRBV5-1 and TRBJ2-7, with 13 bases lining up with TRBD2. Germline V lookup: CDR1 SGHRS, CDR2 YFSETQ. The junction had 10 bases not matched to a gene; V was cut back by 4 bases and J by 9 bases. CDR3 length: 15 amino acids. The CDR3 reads CASSPHTSGRVGQYF. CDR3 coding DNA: TGCGCCAGCAGCCCGCACACTAGCGGGAGGGTCGGGCAGTACTTC. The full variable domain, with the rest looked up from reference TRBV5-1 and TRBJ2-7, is KAGVTQTPRYLIKTRGQQVTLSCSPISGHRSVSWYQQTPGQGLQFLFEYFSETQRNKGNFPGRFSGRQFSNSRSEMNVSTLELGDSALYLCASSPHTSGRVGQYFGPGTRLTVT.

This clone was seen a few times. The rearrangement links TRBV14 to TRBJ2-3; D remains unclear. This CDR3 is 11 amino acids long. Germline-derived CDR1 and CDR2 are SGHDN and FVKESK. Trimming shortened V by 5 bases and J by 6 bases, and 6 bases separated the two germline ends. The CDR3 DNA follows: TGTGCCAGCAGCTTCCTGGATACGCAGTATTTT. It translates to CASSFLDTQYF.

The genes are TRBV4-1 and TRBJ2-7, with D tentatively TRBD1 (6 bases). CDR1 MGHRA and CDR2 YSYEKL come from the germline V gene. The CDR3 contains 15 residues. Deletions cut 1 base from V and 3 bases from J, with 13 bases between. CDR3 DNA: TGCGCCAGCAGCCAAGGTGACGGACAGTTCTACGAGCAGTACGTC. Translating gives CASSQGDGQFYEQYV.

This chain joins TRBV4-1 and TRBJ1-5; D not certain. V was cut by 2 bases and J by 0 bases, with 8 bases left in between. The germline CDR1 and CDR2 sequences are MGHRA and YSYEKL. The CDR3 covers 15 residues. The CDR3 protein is CASSQRPDSNQPQHF. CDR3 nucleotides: TGCGCCAGCAGCCAACGGCCGGATAGCAATCAGCCCCAGCATTTT.

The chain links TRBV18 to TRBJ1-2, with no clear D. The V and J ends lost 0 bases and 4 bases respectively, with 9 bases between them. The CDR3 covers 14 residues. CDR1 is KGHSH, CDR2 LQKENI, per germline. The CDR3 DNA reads TGTGCCAGCTCACCACCGGCCCCCAGCTATGGCTACACCTTC. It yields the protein CASSPPAPSYGYTF.

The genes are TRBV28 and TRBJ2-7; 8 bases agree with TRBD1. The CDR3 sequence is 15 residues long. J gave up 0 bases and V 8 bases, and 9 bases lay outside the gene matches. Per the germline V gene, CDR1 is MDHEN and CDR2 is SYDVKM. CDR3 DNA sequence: TGTGCCAGCTCACTGGACAGGGCCCTCTCCTACGAGCAGTACTTC. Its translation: CASSLDRALSYEQYF.

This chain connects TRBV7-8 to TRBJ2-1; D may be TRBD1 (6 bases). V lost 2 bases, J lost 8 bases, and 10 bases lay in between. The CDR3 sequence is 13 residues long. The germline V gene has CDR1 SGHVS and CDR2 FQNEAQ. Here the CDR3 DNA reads TGTGCCAGCAGCTTACAACAGGGAGATGAGCAGTTCTTC. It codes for CASSLQQGDEQFF.

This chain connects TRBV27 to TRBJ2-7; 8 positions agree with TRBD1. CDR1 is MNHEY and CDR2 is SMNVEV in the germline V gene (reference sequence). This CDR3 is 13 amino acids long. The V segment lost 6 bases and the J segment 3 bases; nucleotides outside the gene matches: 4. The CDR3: CASSLGQVYEQYF. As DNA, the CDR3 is TGTGCCAGCAGCCTGGGACAGGTCTACGAGCAGTACTTC.

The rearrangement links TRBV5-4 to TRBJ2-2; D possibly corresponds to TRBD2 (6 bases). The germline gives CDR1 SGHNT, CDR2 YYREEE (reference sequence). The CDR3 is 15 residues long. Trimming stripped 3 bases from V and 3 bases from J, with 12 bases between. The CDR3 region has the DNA TGTGCCAGCAGCTATGGGGGGTCGGACACCGGGGAGCTGTTTTTT. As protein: CASSYGGSDTGELFF.

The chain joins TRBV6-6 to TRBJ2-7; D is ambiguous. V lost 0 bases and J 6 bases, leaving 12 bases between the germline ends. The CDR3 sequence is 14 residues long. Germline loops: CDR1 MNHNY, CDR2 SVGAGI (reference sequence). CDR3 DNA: TGTGCCAGCAGTTACTCTTCCAGGTCCAGCGAGCAGTACGTC. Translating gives CASSYSSRSSEQYV.

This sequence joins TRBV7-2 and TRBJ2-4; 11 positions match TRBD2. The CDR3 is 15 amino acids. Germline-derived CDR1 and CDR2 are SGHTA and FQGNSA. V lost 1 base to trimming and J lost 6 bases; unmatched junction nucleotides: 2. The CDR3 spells CASSLGLAGGNIQYF. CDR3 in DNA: TGTGCCAGCAGCTTAGGGCTAGCGGGAGGAAACATTCAGTACTTC.

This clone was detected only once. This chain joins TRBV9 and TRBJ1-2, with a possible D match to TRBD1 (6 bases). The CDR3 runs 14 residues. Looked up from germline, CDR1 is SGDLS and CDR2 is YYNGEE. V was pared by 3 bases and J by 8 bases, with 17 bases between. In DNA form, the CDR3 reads TGTGCCAGCAGCGAAACAAGGGGGAGGTACGGCTACACCTTC. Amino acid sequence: CASSETRGRYGYTF.

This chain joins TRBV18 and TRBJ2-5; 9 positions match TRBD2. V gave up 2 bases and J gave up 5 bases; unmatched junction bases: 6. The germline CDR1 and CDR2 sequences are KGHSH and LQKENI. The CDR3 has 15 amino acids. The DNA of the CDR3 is TGTGCCAGCTCACCAGGACTAGCGACTTCGGAGACCCAGTACTTC. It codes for CASSPGLATSETQYF.

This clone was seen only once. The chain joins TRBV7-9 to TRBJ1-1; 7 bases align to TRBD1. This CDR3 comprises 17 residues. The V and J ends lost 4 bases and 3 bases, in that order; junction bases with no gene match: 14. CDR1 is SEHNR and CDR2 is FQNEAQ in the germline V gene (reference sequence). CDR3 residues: CASSSSRQGGLDTEAFF. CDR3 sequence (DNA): TGTGCCAGCAGCTCCTCAAGGCAGGGGGGGTTAGACACTGAAGCTTTCTTT.

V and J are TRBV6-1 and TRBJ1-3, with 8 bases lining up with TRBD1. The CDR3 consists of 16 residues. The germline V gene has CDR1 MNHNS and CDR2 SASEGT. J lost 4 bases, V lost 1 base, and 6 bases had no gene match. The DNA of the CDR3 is TGTGCCAGCAGTGAAGTATGGCAGGGGGCCGGAAACACCATATATTTT. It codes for CASSEVWQGAGNTIYF.

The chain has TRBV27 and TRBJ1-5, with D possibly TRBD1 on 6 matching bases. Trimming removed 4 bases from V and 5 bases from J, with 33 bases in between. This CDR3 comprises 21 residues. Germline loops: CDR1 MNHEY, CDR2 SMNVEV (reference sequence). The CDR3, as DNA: TGTGCCAGCAGTTCATCTTTCAGGGGCCTTAACTACTCCAGGAGATATCAGCCCCAGCATTTT. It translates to CASSSSFRGLNYSRRYQPQHF.

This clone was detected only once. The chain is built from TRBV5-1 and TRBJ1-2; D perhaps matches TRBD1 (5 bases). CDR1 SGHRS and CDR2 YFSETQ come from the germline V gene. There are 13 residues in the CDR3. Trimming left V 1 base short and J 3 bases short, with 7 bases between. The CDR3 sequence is CASSLIGDYGYTF. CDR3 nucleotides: TGCGCCAGCAGCTTGATAGGGGACTATGGCTACACCTTC.

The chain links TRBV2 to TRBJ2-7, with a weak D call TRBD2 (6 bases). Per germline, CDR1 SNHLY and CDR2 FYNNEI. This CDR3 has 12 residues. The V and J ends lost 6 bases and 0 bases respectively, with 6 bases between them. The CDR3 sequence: CASRTSSYEQYF. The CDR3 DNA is TGTGCCAGCAGGACTAGCTCCTACGAGCAGTACTTC.

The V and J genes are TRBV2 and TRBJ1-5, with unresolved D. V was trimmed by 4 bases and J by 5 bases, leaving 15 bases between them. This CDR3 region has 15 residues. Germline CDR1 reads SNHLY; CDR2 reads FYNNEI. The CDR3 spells CASSGPLGSDQPQHF. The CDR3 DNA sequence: TGTGCCAGCAGTGGACCCCTCGGGAGCGATCAGCCCCAGCATTTT. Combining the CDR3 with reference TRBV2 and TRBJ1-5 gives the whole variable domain EPEVTQTPSHQVTQMGQEVILRCVPISNHLYFYWYRQILGQKVEFLVSFYNNEISEKSEIFDDQFSVERPDGSNFTLKIRSTKLEDSAMYFCASSGPLGSDQPQHFGDGTRLSIL.